This T cell receptor beta chain originates from a study of identifying expanded T cells in peripheral blood. Study-wide results and limits: Variance in clone template counts between approximately 2-week samples significantly increased with total template count across all healthy donors.

During the collection period, no donor immune events like infections were recorded. To note about this clone: Its antigen remains unidentified.

Clones were sequenced by immunoSEQ multiplex PCR, and TCRdb holds only the in-frame ones, with some missing. The repertoire holds around 68,000 clones, around 87% seen once, with about 4.5% in the top ten. This CDR3 contains 14 residues. Germline CDR1 is MNHNS and CDR2 is SASEGT. With 4 bases removed from V and 0 bases from J, the gap between germline ends came to 6 bases. This chain uses TRBV6-1 with TRBJ1-4; D gene ambiguous. The sample comprised blood. This TCR came from a person aged 18 to 70 in good health. CDR3 sequence: CASSGRATNEKLFF. CDR3 nucleotides: TGTGCCAGCAGTGGGCGAGCAACTAATGAAAAACTGTTTTTT.